This T cell receptor (beta chain) came from a study of CD4 and CD8 cells across lung adenocarcinoma regions. One entry per CDR3 protein results from TCRdb running MiXCR on the PCR reads. The sample has about 11,000 distinct CDR3 sequences, 50% to 60% seen once. As to this clonotype: At one of its ends the junction is not consistent with the germline gene, which may arise from a read error.

This CDR3 has 17 residues. In germline, CDR1 is SGHAT, CDR2 FQNNGV. The patients had localized lung adenocarcinoma, a non-small cell subtype. V and J are TRBV11-2 and TRBJ2-1; D is perhaps TRBD1 (7 bases). Judging by the DNA end, TRBJ2-5 fits better; the J call may be wrong. The clonotype comes from a male donor with lung adenocarcinoma. The CD4 and CD8 labels of this study may be unreliable. The source material was CD8+ T cells from the margin of a lung tumor. DNA for the CDR3: TGTGCCAGTAGCTTGGGGCAGGGGGGCCGGGACAAAAAGACCCAGTACTTC. It yields the protein CASSLGQGGRDKKTQYF.